The 21 T cell receptor beta chains in this list originate from one sample, sequenced in a study of cytomegalovirus exposure and HLA in healthy donors. This PCR relied on a set of 60 Vbeta primers and 13 Jbeta primers. Profiled with immunoSEQ multiplex PCR; TCRdb holds only in-frame clones, not every one. This table has under 200,000 clones, approximately 84% appearing once. Sequenced input: PBMCs. These receptors all come from a male donor in good health and CMV-seropositive.

The chain combines TRBV9 with TRBJ1-4; 7 bases fit TRBD1. The CDR3 spans 14 residues. V gave up 0 bases and J gave up 6 bases; unmatched junction bases: 2. Germline V gene data show CDR1 as SGDLS and CDR2 as YYNGEE. The CDR3 nucleotides are TGTGCCAGCAGCGTAGTAGGGGGCGATGAAAAACTGTTTTTT. Its protein product is CASSVVGGDEKLFF.

The rearrangement links TRBV9 to TRBJ2-1; 8 positions match TRBD2. After removal of 0 bases from V and 6 bases from J, the junction contained 5 bases not matched to a gene. Germline CDR1 reads SGDLS; CDR2 reads YYNGEE. The CDR3 length is 15 residues. CDR3 bases: TGTGCCAGCAGCGTAGCCCCCGGGAGGGCCAATGAGCAGTTCTTC. This gives the protein CASSVAPGRANEQFF.

The chain has TRBV4-1 and TRBJ2-3; TRBD2 agrees at 12 bases. In germline, CDR1 is MGHRA, CDR2 YSYEKL. The CDR3 loop spans 17 amino acids. V lost 0 bases, J lost 4 bases, and 5 bases stayed unmatched. For the CDR3, the DNA is TGCGCCAGCAGCCAAGAAGTCCTAGCGGGAGGGCCAGATACGCAGTATTTT. As protein: CASSQEVLAGGPDTQYF.

This clone was observed a single time. V is TRBV4-2 and J is TRBJ2-7, with 7 bases aligning to TRBD1. The trim removed 0 bases at V and 2 bases at J, leaving 4 bases unmatched. The CDR3 loop spans 15 amino acids. Germline V lookup: CDR1 LGHNA, CDR2 YNFKEQ. CDR3 coding DNA: TGTGCCAGCAGCCAAGAGCTCGGACAGGCCTACGAGCAGTACTTC. Residues: CASSQELGQAYEQYF.

V gene TRBV7-9 combines with J gene TRBJ1-1; the D is unclear. V shed 8 bases and J shed 3 bases, with 7 bases lying between them. The CDR3 extends over 11 amino acids. The V gene's germline CDR1 is SEHNR and CDR2 FQNEAQ (reference sequence). CDR3: CASAQYTEAFF. The CDR3 DNA sequence: TGTGCCAGCGCACAGTACACTGAAGCTTTCTTT.

The chain has TRBV15 and TRBJ2-5; 7 bases map to TRBD2. The DNA end favors TRBJ2-7, so the J call may be wrong. CDR3 size: 17 residues. The germline gives CDR1 LNHNV, CDR2 YYDKDF (reference sequence). The CDR3 nucleotides are TGTGCCACCAGTCCCAAGAGCGGGATAAGGAGGACCTACGAGCAGTACTTC. It codes for CATSPKSGIRRTYEQYF.

The rearrangement links TRBV11-2 to TRBJ2-7; 11 bases match TRBD2. The CDR3 runs to 17 residues. CDR1 and CDR2 from the germline V gene are SGHAT and FQNNGV. V dropped 5 bases and J dropped 1; count of bases not matched to a gene: 10. As DNA, the CDR3 is TGTGCCAGCAGCAGGCTTTCTCTAGCGGGAGGTTCCTACGAGCAGTACTTC. Translated, it gives CASSRLSLAGGSYEQYF.

V and J are TRBV9 and TRBJ2-3; maybe TRBD2 (6 bases). The germline V gene has CDR1 SGDLS and CDR2 YYNGEE. The CDR3 is 12 amino acids. Trimming pared 10 bases from V and 7 bases from J, leaving 16 bases between. In nucleotides, the CDR3 is TGTGCCGCTACCCGACTAGGACATACGCAGTATTTT. This codes for CAATRLGHTQYF.

The V and J genes are TRBV30 and TRBJ1-1, with TRBD1 identical over 8 bases. Germline assignment: CDR1 GTSNPN and CDR2 SVGIG (reference sequence). Trimming at V came to 4 bases and at J to 1 base, leaving 2 bases not matched to a gene. The CDR3 sequence is 13 residues long. Here the CDR3 DNA reads TGTGCCTGGACCGGGACAGGGAACACTGAAGCTTTCTTT. Translating it yields CAWTGTGNTEAFF.

This chain uses TRBV6-4 with TRBJ1-2; 9 nucleotides line up with TRBD1. CDR1 is MRHNA, CDR2 SNTAGT, per germline. The J segment lost 8 bases and the V segment lost 6 bases, leaving 10 bases of the junction unmatched. The CDR3 totals 14 residues. The CDR3 DNA reads TGTGCCAGCAGAGGGACAGGGCAGCTGGCCGGCTACACCTTC. It is translated as CASRGTGQLAGYTF.

The V and J genes are TRBV28 and TRBJ1-1; possible D gene TRBD1, 5 bases. The CDR3 has 11 residues. V shed 7 bases and J shed 6 bases, with 9 bases lying between them. In germline, CDR1 is MDHEN, CDR2 SYDVKM. CDR3 residues: CASKGSAEAFF. The CDR3 DNA sequence: TGTGCCAGCAAGGGGTCGGCTGAAGCTTTCTTT.

The chain carries TRBV11-2 and TRBJ2-7, with D possibly matching TRBD1 (7 bases). V lost 4 bases and J lost 3, with 16 bases in between. Looked up from germline, CDR1 is SGHAT and CDR2 is FQNNGV. The CDR3 is 15 residues long. DNA for the CDR3: TGTGCCAGCAGCTCCGCGGGACAGCTTTTCTACGAGCAGTACTTC. It codes for CASSSAGQLFYEQYF.

This clone was recorded a few times. V usage is TRBV28 and J usage is TRBJ1-5; 12 bases fit TRBD1. With V trimmed by 5 bases and J by 6 bases, 8 bases remained unmatched. The CDR3 is made up of 16 amino acids. Germline CDR1 and CDR2: MDHEN and SYDVKM. The CDR3 sequence: CASSPTGTGGSQPQHF. CDR3 DNA sequence: TGTGCCAGCAGTCCCACCGGGACAGGGGGCTCTCAGCCCCAGCATTTT.

This chain joins TRBV19 and TRBJ2-7; the D gene is possibly TRBD2 (6 bases). The germline V gene encodes CDR1 LNHDA and CDR2 SQIVND (reference sequence). The CDR3 is 16 residues long. Trimming took off 2 bases at V and 3 bases at J, with 17 bases between the two ends. CDR3 in amino acids: CASSILHSGSDYEQYF. The CDR3 DNA reads TGTGCCAGTAGTATACTACACAGCGGGTCAGACTACGAGCAGTACTTC.

CDR3 DNA sequence: TGTGCCAGCAGACCTACTAGCGGGAGGCGAAATGAGCAGTTCTTC. It codes for CASRPTSGRRNEQFF. The rearrangement links TRBV28 to TRBJ2-1, with 12 nucleotides matching TRBD2. Germline values: CDR1 MDHEN, CDR2 SYDVKM. J was trimmed by 7 bases and V by 6 bases; bases with no gene match: 7. This CDR3 spans 15 amino acids.

The V call is TRBV5-1, the J call TRBJ1-2; D remains unclear. From germline, CDR1 is SGHRS and CDR2 YFSETQ. The CDR3 spans 12 residues. The V end was cut by 0 bases, the J end by 8 bases, with 8 bases between. CDR3: CASSLGPRGYTF. In nucleotides, the CDR3 is TGCGCCAGCAGCTTGGGGCCTCGCGGCTACACCTTC.

The chain links TRBV11-2 to TRBJ2-7; 8 nucleotides match TRBD2. This CDR3 has 15 residues. With 5 bases clipped from V and 2 bases from J, the junction kept 8 bases outside the gene matches. Looked up from germline, CDR1 is SGHAT and CDR2 is FQNNGV. The CDR3 DNA is TGTGCCAGCAGCCCGGGACTAGTAATCCCCTACGAGCAGTACTTC. Residues: CASSPGLVIPYEQYF.

CDR3 DNA sequence: TGTGCCAGCAGCTTACCAATGGGGGGGGATGAGCAGTTCTTC. This sequence encodes CASSLPMGGDEQFF. The gene calls are TRBV5-6 and TRBJ2-1; 7 nucleotides align to TRBD2. CDR1 is SGHDT, CDR2 YYEEEE, per germline. The CDR3 consists of 14 residues. V lost 2 bases to trimming and J lost 8 bases; unmatched junction nucleotides: 7.

The rearrangement uses TRBV5-1 and TRBJ1-1; possibly TRBD1 for D (5 bases). Germline values: CDR1 SGHRS, CDR2 YFSETQ. The CDR3 extends over 14 amino acids. The V and J ends lost 5 bases and 2 bases respectively, with 13 bases between them. The CDR3 bases are TGCGCCAGCAGACCCGCGGGGGAAAACACTGAAGCTTTCTTT. It is translated as CASRPAGENTEAFF.

DNA for the CDR3: TGCAGCGTTGAAGATAGGACAGGCCTCTACAATGAGCAGTTCTTC. It is translated as CSVEDRTGLYNEQFF. This rearrangement joins TRBV29-1 to TRBJ2-1, with 7 positions matching TRBD1. V shed 0 bases, J shed 3 bases, and the junction held 5 bases outside the gene matches. This CDR3 spans 15 amino acids. Germline values: CDR1 SQVTM, CDR2 ANQGSEA.

The chain links TRBV6-5 to TRBJ2-1; weak D call: TRBD1 (5 bases). Germline V gene sequence: CDR1 MNHEY, CDR2 SVGAGI. V lost 0 bases and J lost 9, with 15 bases in between. CDR3 size: 15 residues. CDR3 residues: CASSYSQGGVGEQFF. The CDR3 region has the DNA TGTGCCAGCAGTTACTCGCAGGGTGGGGTGGGTGAGCAGTTCTTC.